This T cell receptor beta chain was recorded in a study of breast tumors, draining lymph nodes, adjacent tissues. TCRdb independently ran MiXCR on the multiplex PCR reads; one entry per CDR3 protein. Of about 270,000 distinct CDR3 sequences listed, around 30% are singletons. Axillary draining lymph nodes of breast cancer patients supplied the node samples. Many counts were recorded for this clonotype. Its target is not known. V lost 5 bases and J lost 4, with 18 bases in between. Germline V CDR1 and CDR2: LNHDA, SQIVND (reference sequence). This CDR3 comprises 16 residues. Overall study findings and caveats: Tumor T cell lymph node origin was a supported hypothesis, not proven. Compared with basal-like, luminal-like tumors shared significantly more repertoire with nontumor tissue.

The sequencing input was axillary lymph node tissue. The V call is TRBV19, the J call TRBJ1-5; unclear D gene. The sequence came from a female donor with breast cancer. Some clones in this sample may be carry-over from other donors' samples. The CDR3 protein is CASSFSHRATNQPQHF. CDR3 coding DNA: TGTGCCAGTAGTTTCTCTCACAGAGCCACAAATCAGCCCCAGCATTTT.